This T cell receptor beta chain was captured in a study of T cell responses to AZD1222 COVID-19 vaccine. Study details: Pooling of second doses given at about 4 or about 12 weeks was done.

Generated by immunoSEQ multiplex PCR, the TCRdb table keeps only in-frame clones and is missing some. Among 90,000 to 130,000 clones listed, 85% to 95% were seen once. CDR1 is SQVTM, CDR2 ANQGSEA, per germline. The CDR3 has 12 amino acids. Trimming cost V 3 bases and J 2 bases, with 5 bases left between them. This TCR came from an adult in good health. This sample comprised peripheral blood, obtained on day 0 of AZD1222 vaccination. This rearrangement joins TRBV29-1 to TRBJ1-3; D not certain. The CDR3 nucleotides are TGCAGCGTTGATTCCCCTGGAAACACCATATATTTT. Translating gives CSVDSPGNTIYF.